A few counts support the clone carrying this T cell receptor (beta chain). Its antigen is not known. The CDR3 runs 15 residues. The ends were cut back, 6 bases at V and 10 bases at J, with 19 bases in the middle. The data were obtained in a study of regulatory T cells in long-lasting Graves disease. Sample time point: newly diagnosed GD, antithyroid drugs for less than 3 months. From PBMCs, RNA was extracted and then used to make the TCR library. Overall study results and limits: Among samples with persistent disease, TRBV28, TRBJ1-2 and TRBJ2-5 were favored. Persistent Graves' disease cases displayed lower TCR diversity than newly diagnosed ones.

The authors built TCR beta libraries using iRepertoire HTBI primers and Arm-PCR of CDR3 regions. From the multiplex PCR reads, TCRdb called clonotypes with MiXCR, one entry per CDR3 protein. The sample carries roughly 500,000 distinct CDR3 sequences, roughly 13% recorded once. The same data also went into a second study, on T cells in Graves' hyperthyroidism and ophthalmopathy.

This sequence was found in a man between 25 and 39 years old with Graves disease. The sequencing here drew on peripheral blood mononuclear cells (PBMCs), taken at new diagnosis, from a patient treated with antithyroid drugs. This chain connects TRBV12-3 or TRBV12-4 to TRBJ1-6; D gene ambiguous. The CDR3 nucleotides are TGTGCCAGCAGCCAAAATACCCGACCGTACTCACCCCTCCACTTT. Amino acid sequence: CASSQNTRPYSPLHF.